Listed here are 17 T cell receptor beta chains from one sample, sequenced in a study of T-cell memory formation after mild COVID-19. TCRdb independently ran MiXCR on the 5' RACE reads; one entry per CDR3 protein. The sample holds 250,000 or so distinct CDR3 sequences, roughly 18% seen once. The sample taken for sequencing was PBMCs or a T cell subset sorted from them (not recorded which). Receptors were obtained from a man in his late teens or twenties who had mild COVID-19 (a few samples of this study predate the infection). Cell type and time point are not known.

DNA of the CDR3: TGTGCCAGCAGTTTTGCCGTCGAGGGGGGGGAGACCCAGTACTTC. Its protein is CASSFAVEGGETQYF. The chain uses TRBV12-3 or TRBV12-4 and TRBJ2-5; D may be TRBD2 (7 bases). This CDR3 has 15 residues. V lost 3 bases to trimming and J lost 5 bases, with 16 bases between them.

This rearrangement joins TRBV15 to TRBJ2-1; D gene unclear. V lost 2 bases and J lost 5, with 13 bases in between. The CDR3 spans 15 residues. Germline V CDR1 and CDR2: LNHNV, YYDKDF (reference sequence). The CDR3 DNA is TGTGCCACCAGCAGAAGGGTAAGGGAAGACAATGAGCAGTTCTTC. This encodes CATSRRVREDNEQFF.

This clonotype came up a few times. The chain recombines TRBV6-6 with TRBJ2-1; a possible D gene is TRBD2 (6 bases). Germline V CDR1 and CDR2: MNHNY, SVGAGI (reference sequence). The V gene lost 4 bases and the J gene lost 2 bases, with 12 bases spanning the gap. The CDR3 runs 15 residues. CDR3 region: CASSSGVTTYNEQFF. The DNA of the CDR3 is TGTGCCAGCAGTTCGGGGGTGACTACCTACAATGAGCAGTTCTTC.

This clonotype came up a few times. The chain recombines TRBV23-1 with TRBJ1-5; TRBD1 aligns across 8 bases. TRBV23-1 is noted as an ORF with a role that remains uncertain. V trimming: 6 bases; J trimming: 6 bases; junction bases outside the gene matches: 16. This CDR3 has 17 amino acids. The CDR3 DNA reads TGCGCCAGCAGCTTCAGGGGAGACAGGGGCGGGCGTCAGCCCCAGCATTTT. Residues: CASSFRGDRGGRQPQHF.

This rearrangement joins TRBV15 to TRBJ2-2, with a weak D call TRBD2 (7 bases). The V end lost 1 base, the J end lost 6 bases, and 15 bases lay between the germline ends. This CDR3 is 16 amino acids long. The germline V gene has CDR1 LNHNV and CDR2 YYDKDF (reference sequence). CDR3 amino acids: CATSRALGGGPGELFF. The DNA for the CDR3 is TGTGCCACCAGCAGAGCCTTGGGAGGGGGACCCGGGGAGCTGTTTTTT.

The sample holds a few counts of this clonotype. The chain links TRBV10-3 to TRBJ2-5, with D uncertain. Germline assignment: CDR1 ENHRY and CDR2 SYGVKD. Trimming removed 8 bases from V and 1 base from J, with 5 bases in between. The CDR3 loop spans 11 amino acids. The CDR3 reads CAIGPQETQYF. In DNA, the CDR3 is TGTGCCATCGGTCCCCAAGAGACCCAGTACTTC.

The chain links TRBV6-5 to TRBJ2-2; a weak D match, TRBD1 (5 bases). CDR1 and CDR2 (germline): MNHEY, SVGAGI. The CDR3 loop spans 18 amino acids. The V and J ends lost 1 base and 1 base respectively, with 16 bases between them. CDR3 residues: CASSYFAHYDRNTGELFF. DNA for the CDR3: TGTGCCAGCAGTTACTTTGCCCATTATGACAGGAACACCGGGGAGCTGTTTTTT.

This chain links TRBV7-2 with TRBJ1-2; 7 bases match TRBD1. The CDR3 extends over 15 amino acids. In germline, CDR1 is SGHTA, CDR2 FQGNSA. Trimming at V came to 6 bases and at J to 2 bases, leaving 9 bases not matched to a gene. The CDR3 here is CASSLLRGGNYGYTF. The CDR3 bases are TGTGCCAGCAGTTTACTCAGGGGGGGAAACTATGGCTACACCTTC.

This clonotype was detected only a few times. The chain employs TRBV25-1 and TRBJ2-7, with D possibly TRBD1 on 6 matching bases. V lost 5 bases and J lost 6, with 20 bases in between. Germline V gene data show CDR1 as MGHDK and CDR2 as SYGVNS. The CDR3 contains 15 residues. The CDR3 here is CASSRKGVIVREQYF. The CDR3 DNA sequence: TGTGCCAGCAGTAGGAAGGGGGTCATAGTCCGCGAGCAGTACTTC.

The rearrangement links TRBV6-1 to TRBJ1-1, with D unresolved. CDR3 size: 12 residues. The germline V gene encodes CDR1 MNHNS and CDR2 SASEGT. V was shortened by 5 bases and J by 1 base, with 5 bases between the two germline ends. CDR3 residues: CASSHQNTEAFF. The CDR3, as DNA: TGTGCCAGCAGTCACCAGAACACTGAAGCTTTCTTT.

This clonotype was observed a handful of times. This rearrangement joins TRBV7-2 to TRBJ1-1, with D possibly TRBD1 on 5 matching bases. This CDR3 spans 14 amino acids. The V end lost 1 base, the J end lost 5 bases, and 11 bases lay between the germline ends. The V gene's germline CDR1 is SGHTA and CDR2 FQGNSA. The CDR3 DNA follows: TGTGCCAGCAGCTTAGGAGACAGAAAAACTGAAGCTTTCTTT. It is translated as CASSLGDRKTEAFF. The whole variable domain, filled in from reference TRBV7-2 and TRBJ1-1, reads GAGVSQSPSNKVTEKGKDVELRCDPISGHTALYWYRQSLGQGLEFLIYFQGNSAPDKSGLPSDRFSAERTGGSVSTLTIQRTQQEDSAVYLCASSLGDRKTEAFFGQGTRLTVV.

This clonotype was recorded a few times. The J gene is TRBJ2-1, the V gene TRBV6-5, with D perhaps matching TRBD2 (7 bases). Germline CDR1 is MNHEY and CDR2 is SVGAGI. The V gene lost 2 bases and the J gene lost 1 base, with 9 bases spanning the gap. CDR3 length: 15 residues. CDR3 region: CASSYAGASYNEQFF. The CDR3 DNA sequence: TGTGCCAGCAGTTACGCGGGGGCTTCCTACAATGAGCAGTTCTTC.

Ten or more counts support this clonotype. This sequence joins TRBV7-9 and TRBJ2-7; 9 bases match TRBD1. V lost 1 base and J lost 1; bases outside the gene matches: 2. The length of the CDR3 is 15 residues. Germline loops: CDR1 SEHNR, CDR2 FQNEAQ (reference sequence). CDR3 protein: CASSLGQGGSYEQYF. The CDR3 nucleotides are TGTGCCAGCAGCTTAGGACAGGGGGGATCCTACGAGCAGTACTTC.

There are many counts of this clonotype. The rearrangement joins TRBV5-6 to TRBJ2-1, with D possibly being TRBD1 (5 bases). The CDR3 is made up of 15 amino acids. Germline V gene sequence: CDR1 SGHDT, CDR2 YYEEEE. The ends were cut back, 4 bases at V and 8 bases at J, with 19 bases in the middle. CDR3 region: CASSAGRTFYYEQFF. DNA for the CDR3: TGTGCCAGCAGCGCAGGACGGACATTCTATTATGAGCAGTTCTTC.

The chain has TRBV5-6 and TRBJ2-7; D remains unclear. The germline CDR1 and CDR2 sequences are SGHDT and YYEEEE. Trimming removed 1 base at V and 6 bases at J, with 20 bases between. This CDR3 is built from 16 residues. CDR3 loop: CASSLFPDGPLGEQYF. The DNA for the CDR3 is TGTGCCAGCAGCTTGTTTCCGGACGGCCCTCTCGGCGAGCAGTACTTC.

This rearrangement joins TRBV20-1 to TRBJ2-5, with TRBD2 identical over 8 bases. Losses at the gene ends were 6 bases for V and 3 bases for J; bases not matched to a gene: 6. In germline, CDR1 is DFQATT, CDR2 SNEGSKA (reference sequence). This CDR3 has 13 amino acids. The CDR3 nucleotides are TGCAGTGCCCGACGAGCGGGGGAAGAGACCCAGTACTTC. Amino acid sequence: CSARRAGEETQYF.

The rearrangement uses TRBV7-9 and TRBJ1-1, with D possibly being TRBD1 (5 bases). Trimming took off 5 bases at V and 11 bases at J, with 12 bases between the two ends. CDR1 and CDR2 (germline): SEHNR, FQNEAQ (reference sequence). CDR3 length: 11 amino acids. The CDR3 nucleotides read TGTGCCAGCAGCCCCTCGGGGGTGGCTTTCTTT. Its protein is CASSPSGVAFF.